These 21 T cell receptor beta chains share one sample of origin, sequenced in a study of Ad26.COV2.S vaccination and SARS-CoV-2 variants. The method was immunoSEQ multiplex PCR; TCRdb's version includes in-frame clones alone and lacks a portion of them. Of about 320,000 clones listed, over 80% are singletons. Documented treatment: some 20 received Ad26.COV2.S at low or high dose, single or two shots; about 5 received placebo; per-sample allocation not given. Sampling was done on day 63 after the first vaccine or placebo injection. The sample here was peripheral blood, taken in a trial of Ad26.COV2.S vaccine versus placebo. These receptors all stem from a person aged 18-60 years who received the Ad26.COV2.S COVID-19 vaccine or a placebo.

This chain connects TRBV18 to TRBJ2-2; tentative D call: TRBD1 (5 bases). CDR1 KGHSH and CDR2 LQKENI come from the germline V gene. This CDR3 spans 16 amino acids. The V gene lost 2 bases and the J gene lost 1 base, with 11 bases spanning the gap. CDR3 amino acids: CASSPRSQGNTGELFF. The CDR3 nucleotides read TGTGCCAGCTCACCAAGGTCGCAGGGGAACACCGGGGAGCTGTTTTTT.

This sequence joins TRBV13 and TRBJ2-1; perhaps TRBD2 as D (6 bases). The CDR3 runs to 14 residues. Looked up from germline, CDR1 is PRHDT and CDR2 is FYEKMQ (reference sequence). V lost 5 bases, J lost 5 bases, and 13 bases lay in between. This CDR3 reads CASSPRDWNNEQFF. The DNA for the CDR3 is TGTGCCAGCAGCCCTCGGGACTGGAACAATGAGCAGTTCTTC.

J is TRBJ2-1 and V is TRBV19; 12 bases are a match to TRBD2. CDR3 length: 17 amino acids. The germline V gene has CDR1 LNHDA and CDR2 SQIVND (reference sequence). Trimming cost V 8 bases and J 8 bases; bases outside gene matches: 16. The CDR3 DNA sequence: TGTGCCAGTCGCTCTAGCGGGGGGGCCGGGCATACGGATGAGCAGTTCTTC. It specifies CASRSSGGAGHTDEQFF. The full variable domain, rest sourced from reference TRBV19 and TRBJ2-1, is DGGITQSPKYLFRKEGQNVTLSCEQNLNHDAMYWYRQDPGQGLRLIYYSQIVNDFQKGDIAEGYSVSREKKESFPLTVTSAQKNPTAFYLCASRSSGGAGHTDEQFFGPGTRLTVL.

This clone has just one count. The genes are TRBV28 and TRBJ2-1, with D perhaps assigned TRBD1 or TRBD2 (5 bases each). Trimming removed 1 base at V and 1 base at J, with 14 bases between. There are 17 residues in the CDR3. Germline CDR1 and CDR2: MDHEN and SYDVKM. The CDR3 protein is CASSLLRGDLSYNEQFF. In nucleotides, the CDR3 is TGTGCCAGCAGTTTATTAAGAGGGGACCTATCCTACAATGAGCAGTTCTTC.

This chain connects TRBV9 to TRBJ1-1, with a possible D match to TRBD1 (6 bases). CDR3 length equals 14 residues. V was shortened by 0 bases and J by 7 bases, with 13 bases between the two germline ends. Germline V gene lookup returns CDR1 SGDLS and CDR2 YYNGEE. The CDR3 DNA reads TGTGCCAGCAGCGTAGGGCCGAGGGGGAGTGAAGCTTTCTTT. Protein sequence: CASSVGPRGSEAFF.

The gene calls are TRBV19 and TRBJ2-3; perhaps D is TRBD1 or TRBD2 (7 bases each). Germline values: CDR1 LNHDA, CDR2 SQIVND (reference sequence). This CDR3 comprises 16 residues. Trimming took off 4 bases at V and 0 bases at J, with 14 bases between the two ends. DNA of the CDR3: TGTGCCAGTAGTACTTCGGGGGGACAGAGCACAGATACGCAGTATTTT. Protein product: CASSTSGGQSTDTQYF.

V gene TRBV5-1 combines with J gene TRBJ1-2, with 8 positions matching TRBD1. This CDR3 spans 14 amino acids. The junction had 2 bases not matched to a gene; V was cut back by 4 bases and J by 0 bases. Germline V gene data show CDR1 as SGHRS and CDR2 as YFSETQ. The CDR3 loop reads CASSQTGANYGYTF. In DNA form, the CDR3 reads TGCGCCAGCAGCCAGACAGGGGCTAACTATGGCTACACCTTC.

The rearrangement uses TRBV6-5 and TRBJ1-6, with D perhaps matching TRBD1 (6 bases). The CDR3 length is 14 residues. The V gene lost 4 bases and the J gene lost 7 bases, with 11 bases spanning the gap. CDR1 is MNHEY and CDR2 is SVGAGI in the germline V gene. CDR3 region: CASSSGESNSPLHF. Here the CDR3 DNA reads TGTGCCAGCAGTTCAGGGGAATCCAATTCACCCCTCCACTTT.

This sequence joins TRBV19 and TRBJ2-5; the D gene is possibly TRBD1 (6 bases). Trimming took off 7 bases at V and 4 bases at J, with 10 bases between the two ends. The CDR3 runs to 12 residues. Germline CDR1 LNHDA, CDR2 SQIVND (reference sequence). The CDR3 reads CASTGVGETQYF. DNA of the CDR3: TGTGCCAGTACAGGGGTTGGAGAGACCCAGTACTTC.

The V and J genes are TRBV5-1 and TRBJ2-7, with D uncertain. The CDR3 extends over 12 amino acids. Per germline, CDR1 SGHRS and CDR2 YFSETQ. V lost 4 bases to trimming and J lost 2 bases, with 7 bases between them. This CDR3 reads CASSVGPYEQYF. DNA for the CDR3: TGCGCCAGCAGCGTTGGACCCTACGAGCAGTACTTC.

The rearrangement joins TRBV15 to TRBJ2-7; 9 nucleotides line up with TRBD1. CDR1 is LNHNV and CDR2 is YYDKDF in the germline V gene (reference sequence). This CDR3 comprises 15 residues. After removal of 0 bases from V and 7 bases from J, the junction contained 7 bases not matched to a gene. In DNA form, the CDR3 reads TGTGCCACCAGCAGAGATGGGACAGGGTCGAGGGAGCAGTACTTC. It encodes CATSRDGTGSREQYF.

This chain connects TRBV5-5 to TRBJ2-3; 8 bases fit TRBD2. V trimming: 4 bases; J trimming: 0 bases; junction bases outside the gene matches: 7. CDR3 length: 16 residues. In germline, CDR1 is SGHKS, CDR2 YYEKEE (reference sequence). DNA of the CDR3: TGTGCCAGCAGCCGCCAACTAGCGGCTAGCACAGATACGCAGTATTTT. Translation: CASSRQLAASTDTQYF.

This clone was observed once. This chain uses TRBV5-4 with TRBJ1-1; D perhaps matches TRBD1 (5 bases). The germline V gene encodes CDR1 SGHNT and CDR2 YYREEE (reference sequence). V gave up 0 bases and J gave up 4 bases, with 13 bases separating them. The CDR3 consists of 15 residues. The CDR3 bases are TGTGCCAGCAGCTTGGGCAGGCCAAGGGGCACTGAAGCTTTCTTT. It is translated as CASSLGRPRGTEAFF.

The chain links TRBV5-1 to TRBJ2-1; D perhaps matches TRBD1 (5 bases). CDR1 is SGHRS, CDR2 YFSETQ, per germline. V dropped 0 bases and J dropped 0 bases, with 10 bases sitting between them. There are 16 residues in the CDR3. The CDR3 loop reads CASSLAQGASYNEQFF. CDR3 sequence (DNA): TGCGCCAGCAGCTTGGCCCAGGGCGCCTCCTACAATGAGCAGTTCTTC.

The chain uses TRBV4-2 and TRBJ2-2; 7 nucleotides line up with TRBD2. Germline CDR1 LGHNA, CDR2 YNFKEQ. The junction had 4 bases not matched to a gene; V was cut back by 0 bases and J by 6 bases. The CDR3 loop spans 15 amino acids. The CDR3 loop is CASSQDSGGPGELFF. CDR3 DNA sequence: TGTGCCAGCAGCCAAGATTCGGGGGGACCCGGGGAGCTGTTTTTT.

The chain combines TRBV6-5 with TRBJ1-3; the D is unclear. Germline V gene data show CDR1 as MNHEY and CDR2 as SVGAGI. Between the trimmed V and J ends, which lost 1 base and 7 bases, there was a span of 8 bases. The CDR3 has 13 amino acids. The CDR3 here is CASSYFAGNTIYF. The CDR3 DNA follows: TGTGCCAGCAGTTACTTCGCGGGTAACACCATATATTTT.

The V gene is TRBV12-3 or TRBV12-4, the J gene TRBJ1-2, with D unresolved. The CDR3 is made up of 13 amino acids. Trimming took off 5 bases at V and 5 bases at J, with 12 bases between the two ends. CDR3 loop: CASSAPQRYGYTF. CDR3 bases: TGTGCCAGCAGTGCCCCCCAAAGATATGGCTACACCTTC.

This sequence joins TRBV5-6 and TRBJ1-1; D ambiguous. V was trimmed by 0 bases and J by 1 base, leaving 10 bases between them. Germline CDR1 is SGHDT and CDR2 is YYEEEE. The CDR3 totals 15 residues. CDR3 protein: CASSLALTGNTEAFF. CDR3 coding DNA: TGTGCCAGCAGCTTGGCGTTGACGGGGAACACTGAAGCTTTCTTT. The whole variable domain, filled in from reference TRBV5-6 and TRBJ1-1, reads DAGVTQSPTHLIKTRGQQVTLRCSPKSGHDTVSWYQQALGQGPQFIFQYYEEEERQRGNFPDRFSGHQFPNYSSELNVNALLLGDSALYLCASSLALTGNTEAFFGQGTRLTVV.

V is TRBV7-9 and J is TRBJ2-5, with unresolved D. Germline assignment: CDR1 SEHNR and CDR2 FQNEAQ (reference sequence). Deletions cut 5 bases from V and 5 bases from J, with 21 bases between. The CDR3 consists of 16 residues. The CDR3 region is CASSPGARQGLETQYF. Written as DNA, the CDR3 is TGTGCCAGCAGCCCCGGAGCCCGTCAAGGGCTGGAGACCCAGTACTTC.

As to this clone: Other DNA sequences in the same sample also yield this CDR3. V is TRBV19 and J is TRBJ1-1, with D perhaps TRBD1 (5 bases). V lost 5 bases and J lost 0, with 10 bases in between. This CDR3 is built from 14 residues. Germline V gene sequence: CDR1 LNHDA, CDR2 SQIVND (reference sequence). The CDR3: CASSPRQMNTEAFF. CDR3 coding DNA: TGTGCCAGTAGTCCGAGACAGATGAACACTGAAGCTTTCTTT.

V usage is TRBV30 and J usage is TRBJ1-2; D is ambiguous. Germline values: CDR1 GTSNPN, CDR2 SVGIG (reference sequence). The CDR3 is made up of 14 amino acids. With 0 bases removed from V and 3 bases from J, the gap between germline ends came to 11 bases. The CDR3, as DNA: TGTGCCTGGAGTGTGGGAGGAGGGCACTATGGCTACACCTTC. This sequence encodes CAWSVGGGHYGYTF.